Shown below are 27 T cell receptor beta chains from a single sample sequenced in a study of persistence of HIV-infected CD4 T cells. This nonspecific control used anti-CD3/anti-CD28 bead stimulation of CD4+ T cells. CD4+ T cells upregulating both CD40 ligand and CD69 were sorted as responding cells. The immunoSEQ assay was version 4, run in survey mode. Profiling relied on immunoSEQ multiplex PCR, and the TCRdb table lists in-frame clones only, not all of them. The table shows 40,000 to 60,000 clones, with over 80% occurring only once. These receptors' antigens are unknown. This material consisted of CD4+ T cells sorted from PBMCs after roughly 18-hour stimulation, taken from a patient who received antiretroviral therapy. The receptors were sampled from an adult woman with HIV who was CMV-seropositive.

Only one count was recorded for this clone. The rearrangement links TRBV5-4 to TRBJ1-2; 9 bases map to TRBD1. CDR1 is SGHNT, CDR2 YYREEE, per germline (reference sequence). CDR3 length: 16 residues. V shed 4 bases, J shed 4 bases, and the junction held 11 bases outside the gene matches. The CDR3 bases are TGTGCCAGCAGCCCGGGACAGGGTTCGGTCGGCTATGGCTACACCTTC. Its protein is CASSPGQGSVGYGYTF.

The chain carries TRBV18 and TRBJ2-7, with TRBD1 matching 8 bases. J lost 4 bases, V lost 0 bases, and 2 bases had no gene match. Germline CDR1 and CDR2: KGHSH and LQKENI. CDR3 length equals 14 residues. CDR3 nucleotides: TGTGCCAGCTCACCACCGACAGGGGTATACGAGCAGTACTTC. Translated, it gives CASSPPTGVYEQYF.

This chain connects TRBV27 to TRBJ1-1; 10 bases line up with TRBD1. Trimming took 0 bases from V and 5 from J; bases not matched to a gene: 3. Germline loops: CDR1 MNHEY, CDR2 SMNVEV (reference sequence). This CDR3 contains 15 residues. CDR3: CASSLSPGQGTEAFF. The CDR3 nucleotides read TGTGCCAGCAGTTTATCCCCGGGACAGGGGACTGAAGCTTTCTTT.

The chain joins TRBV29-1 to TRBJ1-2; D may be TRBD1 (5 bases). This CDR3 contains 11 residues. From germline, CDR1 is SQVTM and CDR2 ANQGSEA. V was trimmed by 7 bases and J by 5 bases, leaving 11 bases between them. CDR3 in amino acids: CSGTEGYGYTF. In DNA form, the CDR3 reads TGCAGCGGGACCGAGGGGTATGGCTACACCTTC.

The chain is built from TRBV12-3 or TRBV12-4 and TRBJ1-2, with D possibly TRBD1 on 6 matching bases. V lost 5 bases, J lost 5 bases, and 9 bases lay in between. The CDR3 runs to 12 residues. The CDR3 loop reads CASSDRSYGYTF. CDR3 DNA sequence: TGTGCCAGCAGTGACAGGAGTTATGGCTACACCTTC.

This chain's CDR3 is CASSSGQNTGELFF. CDR3 DNA: TGCGCCAGCAGCTCGGGACAGAACACCGGGGAGCTGTTTTTT. This chain uses TRBV5-1 with TRBJ2-2; possible D gene TRBD1, 6 bases. Between the trimmed V and J ends, which lost 3 bases and 1 base, there was a span of 7 bases. The CDR3 has 14 amino acids. The germline V gene encodes CDR1 SGHRS and CDR2 YFSETQ.

This rearrangement joins TRBV6-6 to TRBJ2-2; D call uncertain. Per germline, CDR1 MNHNY and CDR2 SVGAGI (reference sequence). Trimming pared 4 bases from V and 0 bases from J, leaving 9 bases between. This CDR3 is 15 amino acids long. In DNA form, the CDR3 reads TGTGCCAGCAGTTTAGGGCCCACGAACACCGGGGAGCTGTTTTTT. Protein product: CASSLGPTNTGELFF.

The V and J genes are TRBV11-2 and TRBJ2-5; no definite D call. V was clipped by 1 base and J by 2 bases, with 14 bases between them. Germline V CDR1 and CDR2: SGHAT, FQNNGV. The CDR3 runs to 16 residues. For the CDR3, the DNA is TGTGCCAGCAGCTTAGGGGCGAGCTGGGGTCAAGAGACCCAGTACTTC. It yields the protein CASSLGASWGQETQYF.

V and J are TRBV14 and TRBJ1-2; perhaps TRBD1 as D (6 bases). Trimming left V 2 bases short and J 7 bases short, with 14 bases between. CDR3 size: 14 residues. CDR1 and CDR2 (germline): SGHDN, FVKESK. CDR3: CASSQLRRGGGYTF. The CDR3 nucleotides read TGTGCCAGCAGCCAACTAAGAAGGGGGGGTGGCTACACCTTC.

This chain joins TRBV27 and TRBJ1-2; no firm D call. Germline CDR1 reads MNHEY; CDR2 reads SMNVEV (reference sequence). The CDR3 totals 13 residues. V was pared by 5 bases and J by 4 bases, with 11 bases between. This CDR3 is CASSPEGLYGYTF. CDR3 nucleotide sequence: TGTGCCAGCAGTCCCGAGGGCCTCTATGGCTACACCTTC.

CDR3: CASRRGQTNYGYTF. The CDR3 coding sequence is TGTGCCAGTAGAAGGGGACAGACCAACTATGGCTACACCTTC. The genes are TRBV19 and TRBJ1-2; 7 bases align to TRBD1. Germline-derived CDR1 and CDR2 are LNHDA and SQIVND (reference sequence). V trimming: 6 bases; J trimming: 2 bases; junction bases outside the gene matches: 6. This CDR3 spans 14 amino acids.

The chain employs TRBV10-1 and TRBJ2-7, with TRBD1 matching 12 bases. The junction had 7 bases not matched to a gene; V was cut back by 9 bases and J by 7 bases. This CDR3 is built from 13 residues. Germline lookup yields CDR1 WNHNN and CDR2 SYGVQD (reference sequence). Written as DNA, the CDR3 is TGCGCCAGTAAGGGACAGGGGGCGCGAGAGCAGTACTTC. Protein sequence: CASKGQGAREQYF.

V gene TRBV10-3 combines with J gene TRBJ2-7; 9 nucleotides agree with TRBD2. Germline trimming cut 9 bases from V and 2 bases from J; bases unmatched to any gene: 2. This CDR3 spans 12 amino acids. Germline V CDR1 and CDR2: ENHRY, SYGVKD. CDR3 amino acids: CAISGSTYEQYF. In nucleotides, the CDR3 is TGTGCCATTAGCGGGAGTACCTACGAGCAGTACTTC.

The chain is built from TRBV19 and TRBJ2-3, with no clear D. Trimming cost V 5 bases and J 1 base, with 7 bases left between them. Germline V gives CDR1 LNHDA, CDR2 SQIVND (reference sequence). This CDR3 region has 13 residues. CDR3: CASSLPGTDTQYF. CDR3 DNA: TGTGCCAGTAGTCTTCCCGGCACAGATACGCAGTATTTT. The full variable domain, with the rest looked up from reference TRBV19 and TRBJ2-3, is DGGITQSPKYLFRKEGQNVTLSCEQNLNHDAMYWYRQDPGQGLRLIYYSQIVNDFQKGDIAEGYSVSREKKESFPLTVTSAQKNPTAFYLCASSLPGTDTQYFGPGTRLTVL.

The chain has TRBV7-9 and TRBJ2-4; no definite D call. The CDR3 loop spans 12 amino acids. V dropped 3 bases and J dropped 12 bases, with 12 bases sitting between them. Germline loops: CDR1 SEHNR, CDR2 FQNEAQ (reference sequence). The CDR3 sequence: CASSFFLDGQYF. In DNA form, the CDR3 reads TGTGCCAGCAGCTTTTTTTTGGACGGTCAGTACTTC.

The rearrangement joins TRBV10-2 to TRBJ2-5; perhaps D is TRBD1 or TRBD2 (6 bases each). The CDR3 consists of 14 residues. With 10 bases removed from V and 4 bases from J, the gap between germline ends came to 19 bases. CDR1 and CDR2 from the germline V gene are WSHSY and SAAADI. CDR3 coding DNA: TGCGCCACCCGGGGGCCGGTAGGAGGAGAGACCCAGTACTTC. Its protein is CATRGPVGGETQYF.

The J gene is TRBJ1-5, the V gene TRBV10-1; 11 positions agree with TRBD1. V was pared by 6 bases and J by 0 bases, with 4 bases of the junction left unmatched. This CDR3 comprises 16 residues. Germline CDR1 WNHNN, CDR2 SYGVQD (reference sequence). The CDR3, as DNA: TGCGCCAGCAGAGGACAGGGGGCTGATAGCAATCAGCCCCAGCATTTT. Amino acid sequence: CASRGQGADSNQPQHF.

V usage is TRBV19 and J usage is TRBJ1-1, with 8 bases identical to TRBD1. The CDR3 runs to 14 residues. Germline CDR1 reads LNHDA; CDR2 reads SQIVND (reference sequence). V shed 3 bases and J 3 bases; nucleotides not matched to a gene: 3. The CDR3 here is CASSMDRVDTEAFF. The CDR3 DNA is TGTGCCAGTAGTATGGACAGGGTGGACACTGAAGCTTTCTTT.

The genes are TRBV27 and TRBJ1-2; a possible D gene is TRBD1 (6 bases). CDR3 length: 14 amino acids. The V gene's germline CDR1 is MNHEY and CDR2 SMNVEV (reference sequence). With 5 bases removed from V and 6 bases from J, the gap between germline ends came to 16 bases. This CDR3 reads CASSHTRDKDGYTF. Here the CDR3 DNA reads TGTGCCAGCAGTCATACCCGGGACAAGGATGGCTACACCTTC.

This chain joins TRBV2 and TRBJ1-5; 8 positions agree with TRBD1. Germline CDR1 reads SNHLY; CDR2 reads FYNNEI. J gave up 4 bases and V 8 bases, and 10 bases lay outside the gene matches. CDR3 size: 15 residues. CDR3 nucleotides: TGTGCCAGCGGAACGACAGGGGCGCGTAATCAGCCCCAGCATTTT. Translation gives CASGTTGARNQPQHF.

Only a few counts were recorded for this clone. The rearrangement uses TRBV5-6 and TRBJ1-2; no firm D call. The CDR3 consists of 14 residues. Germline CDR1 is SGHDT and CDR2 is YYEEEE. V lost 8 bases and J 1 base, leaving 15 bases between the germline ends. CDR3 DNA: TGTGCCAGAATCCTACGCGCTTATAACTATGGCTACACCTTC. Its translation is CARILRAYNYGYTF.

V gene TRBV2 combines with J gene TRBJ2-7; 8 bases are shared with TRBD2. Germline assignment: CDR1 SNHLY and CDR2 FYNNEI. With 8 bases clipped from V and 0 bases from J, the junction kept 9 bases outside the gene matches. The length of the CDR3 is 15 residues. CDR3: CASGGGGRISYEQYF. CDR3 nucleotide sequence: TGTGCCAGCGGGGGGGGCGGGAGGATCTCCTACGAGCAGTACTTC.

The chain is built from TRBV3-1 (or the pseudogene TRBV3-2) and TRBJ2-5; tentatively, D is TRBD1 (5 bases). The CDR3 runs to 16 residues. The V gene lost 0 bases and the J gene lost 5 bases, with 16 bases spanning the gap. In germline, CDR1 is LGHDT, CDR2 YNNKEL (reference sequence). CDR3 loop: CASSQDLNRPGETQYF. The CDR3 nucleotides read TGTGCCAGCAGCCAAGATCTTAACCGGCCAGGGGAGACCCAGTACTTC.

This chain uses TRBV7-9 with TRBJ1-2; D perhaps matches TRBD1 (5 bases). The CDR3 consists of 13 residues. V lost 2 bases and J lost 5, with 9 bases in between. Germline V lookup: CDR1 SEHNR, CDR2 FQNEAQ (reference sequence). The CDR3 nucleotides read TGTGCCAGCAGCTTAAGGGGTGGATATGGCTACACCTTC. Its translation is CASSLRGGYGYTF.

The rearrangement joins TRBV6-5 to TRBJ2-3; 10 bases map to TRBD1. Per germline, CDR1 MNHEY and CDR2 SVGAGI. CDR3 length: 14 amino acids. Trimming at V came to 8 bases and at J to 0 bases, leaving 2 bases not matched to a gene. CDR3 DNA sequence: TGTGCCAGCCAGGGACAGGGGAGCACAGATACGCAGTATTTT. This sequence encodes CASQGQGSTDTQYF.

The V gene is TRBV24-1, the J gene TRBJ2-1; D uncertain. With 2 bases removed from V and 6 bases from J, the gap between germline ends came to 4 bases. CDR1 is KGHDR, CDR2 SFDVKD, per germline. The CDR3 sequence is 12 residues long. CDR3 region: CATSDWSNEQFF. CDR3 sequence (DNA): TGTGCCACCAGTGATTGGTCCAATGAGCAGTTCTTC.

This clone is labeled medium-sized. The chain carries TRBV24-1 and TRBJ1-5, with 11 bases matching TRBD1. After removal of 4 bases from V and 8 bases from J, the junction contained 6 bases not matched to a gene. The CDR3 spans 15 residues. From germline, CDR1 is KGHDR and CDR2 SFDVKD. For the CDR3, the DNA is TGTGCCACCAGTGAAGGACAGGGGGCAAGGGAGCCCCAGCATTTT. Translation: CATSEGQGAREPQHF.